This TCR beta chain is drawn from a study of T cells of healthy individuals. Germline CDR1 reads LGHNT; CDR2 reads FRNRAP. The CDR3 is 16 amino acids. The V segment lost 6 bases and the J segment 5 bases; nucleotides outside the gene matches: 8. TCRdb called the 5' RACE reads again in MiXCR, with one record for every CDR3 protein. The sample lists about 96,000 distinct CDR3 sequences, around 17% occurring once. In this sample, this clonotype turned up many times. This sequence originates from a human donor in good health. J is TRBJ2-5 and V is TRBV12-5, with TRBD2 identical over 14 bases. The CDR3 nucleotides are TGTGCTAGTGGCATGACTAGCGGGAGGGCCCGGGAGACCCAGTACTTC. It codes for CASGMTSGRARETQYF.